This T cell receptor beta chain was sequenced for a study of CD8 T cells in ankylosing spondylitis. The CDR3 runs to 15 residues. V shed 2 bases and J 1 base; nucleotides not matched to a gene: 2. Germline V gene lookup returns CDR1 MNHEY and CDR2 SVGEGT. As for this clonotype: Its antigen is currently unknown.

Findings and limits, study-wide: Blood from ankylosing spondylitis patients appeared to carry a characteristic roughly 8-variant TCR beta motif.

TCRdb re-called the 5' RACE reads with MiXCR, one entry per CDR3 protein. The table lists about 540,000 distinct CDR3 sequences, roughly 13% of them singletons. The chain carries TRBV6-2 or TRBV6-3 and TRBJ1-5; the match to TRBD1 covers 7 bases. The sequence derives from a male donor with ankylosing spondylitis. Specimen: blood, either unsorted or a sorted T cell fraction (not recorded which). The CDR3 bases are TGTGCCAGCAGTTACGGGGGACAGAGCAATCAGCCCCAGCATTTT. Translation: CASSYGGQSNQPQHF.